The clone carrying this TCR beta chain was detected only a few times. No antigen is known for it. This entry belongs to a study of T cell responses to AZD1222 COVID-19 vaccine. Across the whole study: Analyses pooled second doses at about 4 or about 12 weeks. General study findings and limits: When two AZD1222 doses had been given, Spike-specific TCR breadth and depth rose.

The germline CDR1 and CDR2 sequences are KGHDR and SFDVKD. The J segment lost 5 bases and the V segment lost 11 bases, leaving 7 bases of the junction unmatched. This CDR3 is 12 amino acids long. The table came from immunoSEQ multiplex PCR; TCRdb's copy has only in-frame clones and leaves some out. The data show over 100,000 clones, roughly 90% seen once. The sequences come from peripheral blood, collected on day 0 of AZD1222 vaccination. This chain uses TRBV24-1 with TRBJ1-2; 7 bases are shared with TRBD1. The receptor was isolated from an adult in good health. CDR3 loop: CAIGQEGYGYTF. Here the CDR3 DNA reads TGTGCCATCGGACAGGAGGGTTATGGCTACACCTTC.